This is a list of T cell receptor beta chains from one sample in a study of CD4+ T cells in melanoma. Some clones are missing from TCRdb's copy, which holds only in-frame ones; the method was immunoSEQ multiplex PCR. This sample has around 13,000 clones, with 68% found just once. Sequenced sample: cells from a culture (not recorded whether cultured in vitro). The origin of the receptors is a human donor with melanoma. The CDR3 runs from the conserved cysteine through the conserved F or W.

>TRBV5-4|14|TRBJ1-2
CASSLTGIIYGYTF
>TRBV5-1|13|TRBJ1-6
CASRGGLDSPLHF
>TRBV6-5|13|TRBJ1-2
CASSLQSGGGYTF
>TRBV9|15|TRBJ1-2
CASSPAGTGNYGYTF
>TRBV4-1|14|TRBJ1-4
CASSPTRLNEKLFF
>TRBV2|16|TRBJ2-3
CASIPGRGGRTDTQYF
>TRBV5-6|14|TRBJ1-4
CASSFYRINEKLFF
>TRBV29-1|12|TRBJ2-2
CSGRTSGGSVFF
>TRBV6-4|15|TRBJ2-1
CASSRDRGSYNEQFF
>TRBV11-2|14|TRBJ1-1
CASSLLGGNTEAFF
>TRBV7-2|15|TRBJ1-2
CASSGGAATYYGYTF
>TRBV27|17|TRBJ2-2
CASSLHSGTTYTGELFF
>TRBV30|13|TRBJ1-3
CAWSSERRNTIYF
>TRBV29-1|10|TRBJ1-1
CSALEGVAFF
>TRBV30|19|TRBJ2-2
CAWSVLTSGARRGTGELFF
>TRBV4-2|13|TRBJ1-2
CASSPASTVGYTF
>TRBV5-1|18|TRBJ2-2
CASSLATGAAAGSGELFF
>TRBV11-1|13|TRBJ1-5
CASSLDTRQPQHF
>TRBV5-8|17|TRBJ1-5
CASSQPFTGENNQPQHF
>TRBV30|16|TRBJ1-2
CAWSLNAGTEGYGYTF